What follows is one T cell receptor (beta chain) and its context. Its antigen is undetermined. Both 60 Vbeta primers and 13 Jbeta primers went into the PCR. The assay was immunoSEQ multiplex PCR, and TCRdb's table has in-frame clones only and misses some. Reported are 130,000 to 150,000 clones; the ten largest clones contain roughly 3%. The sample is drawn from a study of cytomegalovirus exposure and HLA in healthy donors. About the research overall: The Caucasian-associated ancestry cluster contained about four fifths of the approximately 390 genotyped donors. Overall study results and limits: Cytomegalovirus status was reportedly diagnosed by the classifier with high sensitivity and specificity. Association with HLA alleles at 0.05 false discovery rate was found for 15,000 to 20,000 TCR beta sequences in a later analysis.

Unmatched junction bases numbered 3, after V lost 4 bases and J lost 1 base. Germline CDR1 is MGHRA and CDR2 is YSYEKL. CDR3 length: 15 amino acids. The sequence was obtained from a man aged 40-49 years in good health and CMV-seronegative. Specimen: PBMCs. The chain uses TRBV4-1 and TRBJ2-2; TRBD2 matches at 7 bases. The CDR3 DNA reads TGCGCCAGCAGCCGGGGGGGTATGAACACCGGGGAGCTGTTTTTT. As protein: CASSRGGMNTGELFF.